These 6 T cell receptor beta chains came from one sample sequenced in a study of Ad26.COV2.S vaccination and SARS-CoV-2 variants. The treatment denotes: over 15 received Ad26.COV2.S at low or high dose, single or two shots; roughly 5 received placebo; per-sample allocation not given. Vaccine and placebo recipients were sampled on day 63 after the first injection. Profiling relied on immunoSEQ multiplex PCR, and the TCRdb table lists in-frame clones only, not all of them. The data hold 350,000 to 400,000 clones, with about 85% observed a single time. Sample: peripheral blood, taken in a trial of Ad26.COV2.S vaccine versus placebo. The receptors stem from a person aged 18-60 years who received the Ad26.COV2.S COVID-19 vaccine or a placebo.

J is TRBJ2-7 and V is TRBV18; 11 positions agree with TRBD1. There are 13 residues in the CDR3. The germline gives CDR1 KGHSH, CDR2 LQKENI. V lost 5 bases and J lost 7; bases outside the gene matches: 4. The CDR3 sequence: CASSMDRGREQYF. The CDR3, as DNA: TGTGCCAGCTCAATGGACAGGGGGCGGGAGCAGTACTTC.

The chain recombines TRBV10-2 with TRBJ2-1; tentative D call: TRBD2 (7 bases). The CDR3 length is 13 residues. Germline lookup yields CDR1 WSHSY and CDR2 SAAADI. The V and J ends lost 7 bases and 7 bases respectively, with 14 bases between them. The CDR3 spells CASNPGRGNEQFF. The CDR3 nucleotides read TGCGCCAGCAATCCGGGGAGGGGGAATGAGCAGTTCTTC.

The V gene is TRBV30, the J gene TRBJ2-2, with a possible D match to TRBD2 (5 bases). This CDR3 spans 12 amino acids. Germline loops: CDR1 GTSNPN, CDR2 SVGIG (reference sequence). Trimming removed 1 base from V and 7 bases from J, with 7 bases in between. CDR3 nucleotides: TGTGCCTGGAGTGAGGGAGTCGGGGAGCTGTTTTTT. This encodes CAWSEGVGELFF.

The V gene is TRBV2, the J gene TRBJ1-2; D not resolved. The CDR3 is 11 amino acids. V lost 6 bases, J lost 4 bases, and 6 bases lay in between. In germline, CDR1 is SNHLY, CDR2 FYNNEI. Written as DNA, the CDR3 is TGTGCCAGCAGGGTCTCCTATGGCTACACCTTC. Its protein is CASRVSYGYTF.

This chain connects TRBV5-6 to TRBJ2-3, with 8 positions matching TRBD2. The germline V gene encodes CDR1 SGHDT and CDR2 YYEEEE. J lost 2 bases, V lost 0 bases, and 2 bases had no gene match. The CDR3 length is 15 residues. CDR3 coding DNA: TGTGCCAGCAGCTTGGTGGGACTAGACACAGATACGCAGTATTTT. This gives the protein CASSLVGLDTDTQYF.

By sample fraction, this clone is medium-sized. This chain links TRBV13 with TRBJ1-2; weak D call: TRBD1 (6 bases). Germline V gene data show CDR1 as PRHDT and CDR2 as FYEKMQ (reference sequence). This CDR3 has 13 amino acids. Trimming cost V 5 bases and J 8 bases, with 15 bases left between them. The CDR3 DNA is TGTGCCAGCAGCCACCAGAGGGGACAAGGCTACACCTTC. Its protein product is CASSHQRGQGYTF.